The entry below gives a single T cell receptor beta chain sequence along with its context. As yet, its antigen is unknown. The repertoire was sequenced with immunoSEQ multiplex PCR; TCRdb's copy has only in-frame clones and lacks some. The table has some 49,000 clones, 80% to 90% seen once. Trimming pared 3 bases from V and 7 bases from J, leaving 7 bases between. Germline CDR1 reads SGHVS; CDR2 reads FNYEAQ. This CDR3 has 12 amino acids. The data were obtained in a study of OX40 agonist ivuxolimab in advanced cancers. Background on the study: The patients got ivuxolimab, which is an agonistic anti-OX40 (CD134) antibody. At doses from 0.01 to 10 mg/kg, patients were given intravenous ivuxolimab every 2 weeks. Points from the study as a whole: Clonal expansion was seen in CD4+ and CD8+ blood T cells by week 6 at 0.1 to 3.0 mg/kg.

The clonotype comes from an adult with an advanced solid tumor such as melanoma, head and neck, liver or kidney cancer. Specimen: CD4+ or CD8+ T cells sorted from blood, collected in a trial of the OX40 agonist ivuxolimab. The chain carries TRBV7-6 and TRBJ1-5; D unresolved. The CDR3 DNA follows: TGTGCCAGCAGCTTCCCGGGCCAGCCCCAGCATTTT. This codes for CASSFPGQPQHF.